Below are 11 T cell receptor beta chains sequenced from a single sample in a study of blood T cells in healthy people across ages. For the second PCR, which ran for roughly 6 to 12 cycles, a sample-barcoded 5' primer and a J-beta primer mix were used. TCRdb passed the 5' RACE reads through MiXCR, listing each CDR3 protein once. The table has about 730,000 distinct CDR3 sequences, more than 40% seen once. The sample was blood. The origin of the receptors is an older woman in good health.

The chain recombines TRBV29-1 with TRBJ1-5; D ambiguous. V dropped 5 bases and J dropped 2 bases, with 16 bases sitting between them. CDR3 length: 15 residues. Germline V gene sequence: CDR1 SQVTM, CDR2 ANQGSEA. CDR3 protein: CSVSLVTDGNQPQHF. Written as DNA, the CDR3 is TGCAGCGTTTCACTAGTGACTGATGGCAATCAGCCCCAGCATTTT.

This clonotype was detected once. This chain uses TRBV20-1 with TRBJ2-3, with 12 bases that match TRBD2. The CDR3 is made up of 17 amino acids. Per germline, CDR1 DFQATT and CDR2 SNEGSKA (reference sequence). J was trimmed by 5 bases and V by 0 bases; bases with no gene match: 9. CDR3 sequence reads: CSARDPASGGAGDTQYF. Written as DNA, the CDR3 is TGCAGTGCTAGAGATCCGGCTAGCGGGGGGGCCGGAGATACGCAGTATTTT.

The rearrangement uses TRBV2 and TRBJ2-4; possibly TRBD1 for D (5 bases). V was trimmed by 4 bases and J by 0 bases, leaving 13 bases between them. CDR1 and CDR2 from the germline V gene are SNHLY and FYNNEI. CDR3 length equals 16 residues. DNA for the CDR3: TGTGCCAGCAGTGCCCGGACGACAGTAGCCAAAAACATTCAGTACTTC. Amino acid sequence: CASSARTTVAKNIQYF.

This chain links TRBV10-2 with TRBJ2-3; TRBD1 is a possible D gene (5 bases). CDR3 length: 17 residues. CDR1 is WSHSY, CDR2 SAAADI, per germline. With 0 bases removed from V and 0 bases from J, the gap between germline ends came to 13 bases. CDR3 nucleotide sequence: TGCGCCAGCAGTGAGTCAATTATAGACAGAAGCACAGATACGCAGTATTTT. This encodes CASSESIIDRSTDTQYF.

This rearrangement joins TRBV10-3 to TRBJ1-2; no reliable D call. The CDR3 totals 14 residues. Between the trimmed V and J ends, which lost 0 bases and 7 bases, there was a span of 12 bases. The germline gives CDR1 ENHRY, CDR2 SYGVKD. The CDR3 loop reads CAISESQQKSGYTF. Here the CDR3 DNA reads TGTGCCATCAGTGAGTCGCAACAGAAATCTGGCTACACCTTC.

This chain uses TRBV20-1 with TRBJ1-5; the match to TRBD1 covers 10 bases. Germline values: CDR1 DFQATT, CDR2 SNEGSKA (reference sequence). With 3 bases clipped from V and 4 bases from J, the junction kept 9 bases outside the gene matches. The CDR3 consists of 16 residues. As DNA, the CDR3 is TGCAGTGCTAGGGCGGGACAGGGGAAGAGGAATCAGCCCCAGCATTTT. The encoded protein is CSARAGQGKRNQPQHF.

This clonotype has a handful of counts. CDR3 sequence (DNA): TGCAGTGCTCCAGCGGGGGGACCTGAGCAGTTCTTC. This gives the protein CSAPAGGPEQFF. The rearrangement links TRBV20-1 to TRBJ2-1, with TRBD2 matching over 9 bases. Germline V CDR1 and CDR2: DFQATT, SNEGSKA (reference sequence). V lost 5 bases and J lost 9; bases outside the gene matches: 5. The CDR3 has 12 residues.

This clonotype showed up just a few times. The chain recombines TRBV20-1 with TRBJ2-4; possibly TRBD2 for D (6 bases). V lost 3 bases and J lost 0, with 12 bases in between. Germline V gene lookup returns CDR1 DFQATT and CDR2 SNEGSKA (reference sequence). The CDR3 spans 15 residues. The CDR3 DNA sequence: TGCAGTGCTAGCTTCGCGGGGAAAGCCAAAAACATTCAGTACTTC. It encodes CSASFAGKAKNIQYF.

For the CDR3, the DNA is TGTGCCAGCAGTTACGACTTGGTATTAGCGGACATCCAAGAGACCCAGTACTTC. Amino acids: CASSYDLVLADIQETQYF. V and J are TRBV6-2 or TRBV6-3 and TRBJ2-5; D perhaps matches TRBD2 (6 bases). Germline CDR1 MNHEY, CDR2 SVGEGT. This CDR3 has 18 amino acids. The V gene lost 2 bases and the J gene lost 1 base, with 20 bases spanning the gap.

This clonotype was picked up a small number of times. The chain couples TRBV20-1 to TRBJ1-5, with a tentative D call TRBD1 (6 bases). The germline V gene has CDR1 DFQATT and CDR2 SNEGSKA (reference sequence). V lost 1 base and J 0 bases, leaving 10 bases between the germline ends. CDR3 length: 15 amino acids. The CDR3 sequence: CSARAGDYSNQPQHF. The CDR3 DNA reads TGCAGTGCTAGAGCAGGGGATTATAGCAATCAGCCCCAGCATTTT.

This clonotype occurred a few times. The chain carries TRBV6-5 and TRBJ2-1; 12 nucleotides match TRBD2. J lost 9 bases, V lost 7 bases, and 4 bases had no gene match. This CDR3 has 13 residues. The germline V gene encodes CDR1 MNHEY and CDR2 SVGAGI. CDR3 in amino acids: CASKLAGGGEQFF. For the CDR3, the DNA is TGTGCCAGCAAACTAGCGGGGGGCGGTGAGCAGTTCTTC.